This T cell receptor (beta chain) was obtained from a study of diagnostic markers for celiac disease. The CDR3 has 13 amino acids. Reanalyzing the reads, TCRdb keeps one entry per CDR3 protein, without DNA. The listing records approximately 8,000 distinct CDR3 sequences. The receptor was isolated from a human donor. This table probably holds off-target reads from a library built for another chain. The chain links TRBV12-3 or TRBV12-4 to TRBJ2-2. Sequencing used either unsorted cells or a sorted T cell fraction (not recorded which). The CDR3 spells CASSLLDTGELFF.